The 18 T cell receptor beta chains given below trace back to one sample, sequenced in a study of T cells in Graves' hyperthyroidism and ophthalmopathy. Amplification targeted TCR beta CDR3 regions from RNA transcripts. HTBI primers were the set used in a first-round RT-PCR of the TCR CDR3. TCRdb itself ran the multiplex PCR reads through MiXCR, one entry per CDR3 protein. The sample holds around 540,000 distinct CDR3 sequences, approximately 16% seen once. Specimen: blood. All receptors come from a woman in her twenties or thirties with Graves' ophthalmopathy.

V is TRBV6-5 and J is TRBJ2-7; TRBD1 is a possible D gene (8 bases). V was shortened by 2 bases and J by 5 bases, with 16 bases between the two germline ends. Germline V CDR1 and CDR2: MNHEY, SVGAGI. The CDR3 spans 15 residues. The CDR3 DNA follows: TGTGCCAGCAGTTACCAGACAGGGGAGGGTAACGAGCAGTACTTC. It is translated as CASSYQTGEGNEQYF.

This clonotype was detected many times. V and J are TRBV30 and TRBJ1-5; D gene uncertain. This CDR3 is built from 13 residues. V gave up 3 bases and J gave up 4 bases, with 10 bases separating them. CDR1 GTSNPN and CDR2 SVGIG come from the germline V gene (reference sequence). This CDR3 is CAWSRYQNQPQHF. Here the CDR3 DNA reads TGTGCCTGGAGCCGATACCAGAATCAGCCCCAGCATTTT.

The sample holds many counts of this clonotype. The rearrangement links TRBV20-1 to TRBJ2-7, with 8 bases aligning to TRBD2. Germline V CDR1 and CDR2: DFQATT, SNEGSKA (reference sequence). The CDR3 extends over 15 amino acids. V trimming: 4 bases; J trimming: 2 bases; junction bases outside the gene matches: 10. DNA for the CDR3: TGCAGTGCTAAGGCGGGAGGACTGAGGGCCTACGAGCAGTACTTC. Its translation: CSAKAGGLRAYEQYF.

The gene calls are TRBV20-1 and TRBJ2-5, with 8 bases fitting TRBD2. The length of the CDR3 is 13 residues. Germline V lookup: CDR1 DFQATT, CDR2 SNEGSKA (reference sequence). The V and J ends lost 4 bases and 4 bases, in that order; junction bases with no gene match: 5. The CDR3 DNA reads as TGCAGTGCTATAAGGACTAGCTTAGAGACCCAGTACTTC. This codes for CSAIRTSLETQYF.

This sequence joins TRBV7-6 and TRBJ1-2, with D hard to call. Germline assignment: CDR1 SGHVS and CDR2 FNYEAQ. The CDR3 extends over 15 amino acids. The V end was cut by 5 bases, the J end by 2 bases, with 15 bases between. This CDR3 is CASSPVRTANYGYTF. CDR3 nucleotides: TGTGCCAGCAGCCCCGTCCGTACAGCAAACTATGGCTACACCTTC.

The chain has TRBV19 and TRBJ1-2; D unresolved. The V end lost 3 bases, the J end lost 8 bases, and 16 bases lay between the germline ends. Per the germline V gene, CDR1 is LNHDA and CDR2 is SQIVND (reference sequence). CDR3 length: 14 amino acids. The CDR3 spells CASSIPGLRSGYTF. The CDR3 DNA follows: TGTGCCAGTAGTATCCCAGGCCTACGGTCGGGCTACACCTTC. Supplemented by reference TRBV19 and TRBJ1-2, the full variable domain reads DGGITQSPKYLFRKEGQNVTLSCEQNLNHDAMYWYRQDPGQGLRLIYYSQIVNDFQKGDIAEGYSVSREKKESFPLTVTSAQKNPTAFYLCASSIPGLRSGYTFGSGTRLTVV.

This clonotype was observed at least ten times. DNA of the CDR3: TGTGCCACCACCCCGGGGAGGGAGGATGGCTACACCTTC. Translating gives CATTPGREDGYTF. The genes are TRBV15 and TRBJ1-2; no clear D. The CDR3 runs to 13 residues. V shed 7 bases and J shed 6 bases, with 15 bases lying between them. Germline loops: CDR1 LNHNV, CDR2 YYDKDF (reference sequence).

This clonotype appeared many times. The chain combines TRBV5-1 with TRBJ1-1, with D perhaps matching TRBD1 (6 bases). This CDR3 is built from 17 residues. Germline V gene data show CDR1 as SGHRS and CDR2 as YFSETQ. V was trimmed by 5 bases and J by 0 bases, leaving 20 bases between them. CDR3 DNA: TGCGCCAGCAGTCCAAAGAGGGGGGAACGGATGAACACTGAAGCTTTCTTT. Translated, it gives CASSPKRGERMNTEAFF.

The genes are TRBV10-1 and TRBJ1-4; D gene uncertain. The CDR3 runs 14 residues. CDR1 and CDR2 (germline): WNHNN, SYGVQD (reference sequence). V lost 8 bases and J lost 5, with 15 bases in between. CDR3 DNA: TGCGCCAGCGAGGATGGAGGGTCCAATGAAAAACTGTTTTTT. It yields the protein CASEDGGSNEKLFF.

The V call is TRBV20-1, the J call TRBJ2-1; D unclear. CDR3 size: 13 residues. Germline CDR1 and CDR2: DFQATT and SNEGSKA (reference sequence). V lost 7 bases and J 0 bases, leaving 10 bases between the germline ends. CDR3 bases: TGCAGTGTCCCACACCCCTCCTACAATGAGCAGTTCTTC. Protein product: CSVPHPSYNEQFF.

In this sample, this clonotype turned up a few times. CDR3 in amino acids: CASGHERGVNYGYTF. The CDR3 coding sequence is TGTGCTAGTGGTCACGAGAGAGGGGTGAACTATGGCTACACCTTC. The gene calls are TRBV12-5 and TRBJ1-2, with D tentatively TRBD1 (5 bases). The CDR3 runs 15 residues. The V end was cut by 5 bases, the J end by 2 bases, with 15 bases between. Germline CDR1 and CDR2: LGHNT and FRNRAP. Variable domain in full (rest from reference TRBV12-5 and TRBJ1-2): DARVTQTPRHKVTEMGQEVTMRCQPILGHNTVFWYRQTMMQGLELLAYFRNRAPLDDSGMPKDRFSAEMPDATLATLKIQPSEPRDSAVYFCASGHERGVNYGYTFGSGTRLTVV.

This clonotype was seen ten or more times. For the CDR3, the DNA is TGCAGTGCTAGAGACAGGGAGGGGATTTGGATGGAGACCCAGTACTTC. Translated: CSARDREGIWMETQYF. The chain is built from TRBV20-1 and TRBJ2-5, with TRBD2 matching 7 bases. The V gene's germline CDR1 is DFQATT and CDR2 SNEGSKA (reference sequence). V lost 0 bases, J lost 5 bases, and 12 bases stayed unmatched. The CDR3 is made up of 16 amino acids.

The CDR3 DNA reads as TGTGCCACCAGCAGAGGGGACCAGCCCCAGCATTTT. Amino acids: CATSRGDQPQHF. The chain is built from TRBV15 and TRBJ1-5; a weak D match, TRBD1 (5 bases). This CDR3 comprises 12 residues. Germline CDR1 reads LNHNV; CDR2 reads YYDKDF (reference sequence). The ends were cut back, 1 base at V and 7 bases at J, with 5 bases in the middle.

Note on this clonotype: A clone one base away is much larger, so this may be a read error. The CDR3 DNA is TGTGCAACGGACAGGGATCCACCTGGGGCCAACGCCCTGACTTTC. Its translation is CATDRDPPGANALTF. This chain connects TRBV28 to TRBJ2-6, with 8 bases lining up with TRBD1. The CDR3 has 15 residues. Germline V gene data show CDR1 as MDHEN and CDR2 as SYDVKM.

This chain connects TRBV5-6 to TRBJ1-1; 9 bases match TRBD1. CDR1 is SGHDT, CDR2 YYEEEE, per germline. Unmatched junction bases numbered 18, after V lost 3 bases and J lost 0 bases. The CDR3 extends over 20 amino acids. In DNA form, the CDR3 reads TGTGCCAGCAGCTCCGTGTTGGGACAGGGAGTGATCGGCATGAACACTGAAGCTTTCTTT. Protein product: CASSSVLGQGVIGMNTEAFF.

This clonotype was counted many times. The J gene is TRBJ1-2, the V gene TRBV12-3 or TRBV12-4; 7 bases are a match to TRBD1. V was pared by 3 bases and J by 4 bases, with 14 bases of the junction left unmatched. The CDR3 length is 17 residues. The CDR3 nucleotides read TGTGCCAGCAGTTTGTTACCCGACAGGGTTCGGGTCTATGGCTACACCTTC. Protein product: CASSLLPDRVRVYGYTF.

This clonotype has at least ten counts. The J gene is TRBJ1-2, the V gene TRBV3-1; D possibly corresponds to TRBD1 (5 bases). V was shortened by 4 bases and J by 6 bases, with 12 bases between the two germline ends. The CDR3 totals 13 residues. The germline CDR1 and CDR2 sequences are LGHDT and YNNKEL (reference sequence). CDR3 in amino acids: CASSLTGTNGYTF. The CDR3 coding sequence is TGTGCCAGCAGCCTTACCGGGACGAATGGCTACACCTTC.

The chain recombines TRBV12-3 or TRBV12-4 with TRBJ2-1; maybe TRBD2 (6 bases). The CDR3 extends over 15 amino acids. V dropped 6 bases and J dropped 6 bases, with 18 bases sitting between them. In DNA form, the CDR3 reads TGTGCCAGCAGCCAGGACCCCGGAGGGATCAATGAGCAGTTCTTC. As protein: CASSQDPGGINEQFF.